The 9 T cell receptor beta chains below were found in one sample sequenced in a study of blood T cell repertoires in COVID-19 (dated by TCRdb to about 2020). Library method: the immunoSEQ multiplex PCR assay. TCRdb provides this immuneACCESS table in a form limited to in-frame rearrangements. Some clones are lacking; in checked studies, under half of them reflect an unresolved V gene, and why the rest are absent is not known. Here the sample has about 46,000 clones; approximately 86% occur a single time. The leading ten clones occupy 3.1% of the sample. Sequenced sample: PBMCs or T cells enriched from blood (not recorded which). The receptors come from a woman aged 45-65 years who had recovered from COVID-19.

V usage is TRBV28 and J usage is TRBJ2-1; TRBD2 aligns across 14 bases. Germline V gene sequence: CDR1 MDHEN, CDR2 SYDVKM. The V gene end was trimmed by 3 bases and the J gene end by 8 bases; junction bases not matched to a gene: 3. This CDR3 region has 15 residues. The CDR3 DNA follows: TGTGCCAGCAGTTTGGGACTAGCGGGAGTGGATGAGCAGTTCTTC. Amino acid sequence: CASSLGLAGVDEQFF.

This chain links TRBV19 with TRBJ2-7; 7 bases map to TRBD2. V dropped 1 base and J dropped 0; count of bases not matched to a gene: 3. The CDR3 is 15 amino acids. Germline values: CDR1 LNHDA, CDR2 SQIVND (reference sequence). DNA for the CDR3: TGTGCCAGTAGTATAGTCCTAGCGGACTCCTACGAGCAGTACTTC. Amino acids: CASSIVLADSYEQYF.

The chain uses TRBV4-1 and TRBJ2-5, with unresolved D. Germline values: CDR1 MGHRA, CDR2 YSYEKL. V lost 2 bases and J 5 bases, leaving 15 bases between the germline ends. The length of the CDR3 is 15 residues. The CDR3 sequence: CASSQRGSGLETQYF. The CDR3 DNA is TGCGCCAGCAGCCAACGTGGGTCGGGTCTGGAGACCCAGTACTTC.

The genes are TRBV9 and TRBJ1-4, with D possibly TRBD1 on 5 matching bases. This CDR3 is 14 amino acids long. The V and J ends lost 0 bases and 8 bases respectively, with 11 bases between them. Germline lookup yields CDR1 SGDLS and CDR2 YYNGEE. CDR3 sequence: CASSVAGAREKLFF. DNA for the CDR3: TGTGCCAGCAGCGTAGCTGGGGCTCGGGAAAAACTGTTTTTT.

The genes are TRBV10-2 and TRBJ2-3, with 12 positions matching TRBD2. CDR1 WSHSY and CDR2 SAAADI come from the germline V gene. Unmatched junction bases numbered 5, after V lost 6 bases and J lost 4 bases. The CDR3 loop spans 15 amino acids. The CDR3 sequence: CASRPGTSGSDTQYF. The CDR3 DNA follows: TGCGCCAGCAGACCCGGGACTAGCGGGTCAGATACGCAGTATTTT.

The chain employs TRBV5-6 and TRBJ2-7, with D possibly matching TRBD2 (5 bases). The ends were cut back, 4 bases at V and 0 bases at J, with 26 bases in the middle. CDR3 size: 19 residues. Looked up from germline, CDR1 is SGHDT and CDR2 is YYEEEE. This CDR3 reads CASSIFILSRGDLSYEQYF. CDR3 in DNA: TGTGCCAGCAGCATCTTTATATTAAGTCGGGGAGACCTCTCCTACGAGCAGTACTTC.

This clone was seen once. The CDR3 sequence is CASSPVAGGPPDTQYF. CDR3 DNA: TGCGCCAGCAGCCCCGTAGCGGGGGGGCCCCCAGATACGCAGTATTTT. The chain carries TRBV5-1 and TRBJ2-3; 11 bases line up with TRBD2. The CDR3 consists of 16 residues. Germline loops: CDR1 SGHRS, CDR2 YFSETQ. V lost 4 bases and J lost 4; bases outside the gene matches: 8.

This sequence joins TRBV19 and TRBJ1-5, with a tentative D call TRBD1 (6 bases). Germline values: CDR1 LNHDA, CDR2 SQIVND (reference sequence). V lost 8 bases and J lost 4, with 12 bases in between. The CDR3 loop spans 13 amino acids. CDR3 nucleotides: TGTGCCAGTCTCTCAAGGGGGAATCAGCCCCAGCATTTT. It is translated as CASLSRGNQPQHF.

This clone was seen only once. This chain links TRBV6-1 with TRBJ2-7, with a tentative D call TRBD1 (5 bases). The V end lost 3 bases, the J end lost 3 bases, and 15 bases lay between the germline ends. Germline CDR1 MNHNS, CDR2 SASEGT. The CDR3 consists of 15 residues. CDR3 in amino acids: CASSESGAHGYEQYF. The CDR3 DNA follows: TGTGCCAGCAGTGAGTCTGGGGCCCATGGCTACGAGCAGTACTTC.